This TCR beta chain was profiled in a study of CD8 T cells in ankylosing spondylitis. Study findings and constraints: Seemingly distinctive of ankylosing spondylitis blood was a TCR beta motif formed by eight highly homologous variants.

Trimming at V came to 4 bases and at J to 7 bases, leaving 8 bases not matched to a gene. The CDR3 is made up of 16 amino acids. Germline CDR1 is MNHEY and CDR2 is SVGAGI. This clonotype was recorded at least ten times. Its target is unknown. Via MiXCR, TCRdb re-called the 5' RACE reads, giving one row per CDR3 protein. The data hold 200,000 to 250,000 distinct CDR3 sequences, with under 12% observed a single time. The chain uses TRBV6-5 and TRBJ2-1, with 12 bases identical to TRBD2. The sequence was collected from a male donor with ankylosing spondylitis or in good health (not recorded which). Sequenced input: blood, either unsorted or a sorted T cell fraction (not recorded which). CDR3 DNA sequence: TGTGCCAGCAGTTTCCTTCTGACTAGCGGGAGTAATGAGCAGTTCTTC. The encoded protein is CASSFLLTSGSNEQFF.